These 14 T cell receptor beta chains were all obtained from the same sample, sequenced in a study of shared clonotypes between healthy human individuals. Here immunoSEQ multiplex PCR was the method, and the copy in TCRdb shows in-frame clones only, minus some. Of approximately 2.5 million clones in the sample, more than 90% are singletons; the top ten hold under 0.15%. Sequencing input: naive CD4+ T cells sorted from blood. The subset was: CD45RA+ positively selected. These receptors all come from a man between 18 and 29 years old in good health.

This sequence joins TRBV29-1 and TRBJ1-6; possibly TRBD1 for D (5 bases). CDR3 length: 11 amino acids. The V gene's germline CDR1 is SQVTM and CDR2 ANQGSEA. This chain's CDR3 is CGHIDSPPLHF. The CDR3 DNA sequence: TGCGGCCATATAGACAGTCCACCCCTCCACTTT.

About this clone itself: The sample carries other DNA sequences with the same CDR3. V usage is TRBV28 and J usage is TRBJ2-7, with unresolved D. CDR1 and CDR2 (germline): MDHEN, SYDVKM. V shed 5 bases and J shed 4 bases, with 6 bases lying between them. This CDR3 has 11 amino acids. The CDR3 region is CASSASYEQYF. Here the CDR3 DNA reads TGTGCCAGCAGTGCCTCATACGAGCAGTACTTC. Full variable domain (rest looked up from reference TRBV28 and TRBJ2-7): DVKVTQSSRYLVKRTGEKVFLECVQDMDHENMFWYRQDPGLGLRLIYFSYDVKMKEKGDIPEGYSVSREKKERFSLILESASTNQTSMYLCASSASYEQYFGPGTRLTVT.

The V gene is TRBV6-6, the J gene TRBJ2-5, with a possible D match to TRBD1 (6 bases). The V end was cut by 6 bases, the J end by 1 base, with 12 bases between. The CDR3 has 14 residues. CDR1 is MNHNY, CDR2 SVGAGI, per germline (reference sequence). CDR3 sequence: CASRRDTAQETQYF. CDR3 DNA sequence: TGTGCCAGCAGACGGGACACCGCCCAAGAGACCCAGTACTTC.

The rearrangement joins TRBV5-4 to TRBJ2-2; maybe TRBD2 (6 bases). The germline V gene has CDR1 SGHNT and CDR2 YYREEE (reference sequence). The CDR3 consists of 17 residues. Trimming took 0 bases from V and 1 from J, leaving 13 bases between them. CDR3 in DNA: TGTGCCAGCAGCTTGGCCGGGAGCCAGCGGAACACCGGGGAGCTGTTTTTT. Translating gives CASSLAGSQRNTGELFF.

This clone was observed a single time. V is TRBV11-2 and J is TRBJ1-4, with TRBD1 matching over 7 bases. Germline CDR1 SGHAT, CDR2 FQNNGV. CDR3 length: 14 residues. The ends lost 5 bases at V and 7 bases at J; junction bases unmatched: 7. The CDR3 spells CASSLTGVVEKLFF. In DNA form, the CDR3 reads TGTGCCAGCAGCCTCACAGGGGTGGTTGAAAAACTGTTTTTT.

The rearrangement joins TRBV4-2 to TRBJ2-1; D call uncertain. Trimming removed 0 bases at V and 4 bases at J, with 10 bases between. Germline V lookup: CDR1 LGHNA, CDR2 YNFKEQ. The CDR3 contains 15 residues. CDR3 DNA: TGTGCCAGCAGCCAAGAACCCGACCAGTACAATGAGCAGTTCTTC. Its protein is CASSQEPDQYNEQFF.

V is TRBV25-1 and J is TRBJ1-2; TRBD1 aligns across 7 bases. The CDR3 is made up of 14 amino acids. V trimming: 9 bases; J trimming: 0 bases; junction bases outside the gene matches: 7. Looked up from germline, CDR1 is MGHDK and CDR2 is SYGVNS. The CDR3, as DNA: TGTGCCAGTAAAGGACAGGACACTAACTATGGCTACACCTTC. It specifies CASKGQDTNYGYTF.

The V gene is TRBV9, the J gene TRBJ2-7; 7 bases map to TRBD1. Germline CDR1 SGDLS, CDR2 YYNGEE. The CDR3 totals 14 residues. The V gene end was trimmed by 2 bases and the J gene end by 6 bases; junction bases not matched to a gene: 8. The CDR3 region is CASSVGQGVVEQYF. CDR3 in DNA: TGTGCCAGCAGCGTGGGGCAGGGGGTGGTCGAGCAGTACTTC.

The chain employs TRBV15 and TRBJ1-1, with D possibly being TRBD1 (6 bases). The V end was cut by 3 bases, the J end by 3 bases, with 11 bases between. The CDR3 has 14 residues. CDR1 and CDR2 from the germline V gene are LNHNV and YYDKDF (reference sequence). Written as DNA, the CDR3 is TGTGCCACCAGCAGGGGGGGGCATGACACTGAAGCTTTCTTT. Translating it yields CATSRGGHDTEAFF. The full variable domain, in which reference TRBV15 and TRBJ1-1 provide the parts outside the CDR3, is DAMVIQNPRYQVTQFGKPVTLSCSQTLNHNVMYWYQQKSSQAPKLLFHYYDKDFNNEADTPDNFQSRRPNTSFCFLDIRSPGLGDTAMYLCATSRGGHDTEAFFGQGTRLTVV.

The gene calls are TRBV5-4 and TRBJ1-6; D not certain. The CDR3 has 17 residues. CDR1 and CDR2 from the germline V gene are SGHNT and YYREEE (reference sequence). Between the trimmed V and J ends, which lost 2 bases and 7 bases, there was a span of 19 bases. CDR3 sequence reads: CASSLPGSRTKNSPLHF. CDR3 bases: TGTGCCAGCAGCTTACCGGGATCACGAACTAAGAATTCACCCCTCCACTTT. Full variable domain (missing parts from reference TRBV5-4 and TRBJ1-6): ETGVTQSPTHLIKTRGQQVTLRCSSQSGHNTVSWYQQALGQGPQFIFQYYREEENGRGNFPPRFSGLQFPNYSSELNVNALELDDSALYLCASSLPGSRTKNSPLHFGNGTRLTVT.

Worth noting for this clone: The sample carries other DNA sequences with the same CDR3. The chain couples TRBV30 to TRBJ1-3; possibly TRBD1 for D (5 bases). V was shortened by 0 bases and J by 3 bases, with 9 bases between the two germline ends. Germline CDR1 is GTSNPN and CDR2 is SVGIG (reference sequence). CDR3 length equals 14 residues. This CDR3 reads CAWSVSGGGNTIYF. In DNA form, the CDR3 reads TGTGCCTGGAGTGTAAGCGGGGGTGGAAACACCATATATTTT.

The rearrangement links TRBV7-3 to TRBJ2-7, with D possibly TRBD1 on 6 matching bases. CDR1 and CDR2 (germline): SGHTA, FQGTGA. The V end was cut by 2 bases, the J end by 1 base, with 9 bases between. The CDR3 covers 14 residues. In DNA, the CDR3 is TGTGCCAGCAGCTTAGTGGGACAATCCTACGAGCAGTACTTC. This gives the protein CASSLVGQSYEQYF.

The chain links TRBV6-1 to TRBJ1-1; TRBD1 might be the D (5 bases). This CDR3 region has 18 residues. Trimming took off 0 bases at V and 4 bases at J, with 21 bases between the two ends. Germline-derived CDR1 and CDR2 are MNHNS and SASEGT. The CDR3 DNA reads as TGTGCCAGCAGTGAAGCAGGTCAGGGTTGGGCCTGGGGCACTGAAGCTTTCTTT. This sequence encodes CASSEAGQGWAWGTEAFF.

A note on this clone: The identical CDR3 is also encoded by other nucleotide sequences in the sample. The chain recombines TRBV10-3 with TRBJ1-1, with D unresolved. This CDR3 is 11 amino acids long. Per the germline V gene, CDR1 is ENHRY and CDR2 is SYGVKD. V was clipped by 11 bases and J by 1 base, with 8 bases between them. DNA of the CDR3: TGTGCCGCGACGGGGAACACTGAAGCTTTCTTT. This translates into CAATGNTEAFF.